A selection of T cell receptor beta chains follows, all from one sample in a study of beta chain features in type 1 diabetes. TCRdb keeps only in-frame clones here, not all; method: immunoSEQ multiplex PCR. The table shows some 330,000 clones, with approximately 10% occurring only once. The source material was naive CD4+ T cells from blood. These receptors all come from a woman in her 30s in good health. The CDR3 runs from the conserved cysteine through the conserved F or W. D genes are given only for firm matches. Size is omitted from some rows. Given values are once, few, many or a class for expanded clones.

V gene	clone size	D gene	J gene	CDR3 DNA	CDR3 protein
TRBV5-4	NA	TRBD2	TRBJ2-1	TGTGCCAGCAGAGGGCTAGCGGATGCGAATGAGCAGTTCTTC	CASRGLADANEQFF
TRBV6-1	few	NA	TRBJ2-1	TGTGCCAGCAGTCTCGAGCAGTTCTTC	CASSLEQFF
TRBV11-3	NA	NA	TRBJ2-4	TGTGCCAGCAGCTACGGAAGGGGCTACGGGGCCAAAAACATTCAGTACTTC	CASSYGRGYGAKNIQYF
TRBV29-1	few	NA	TRBJ2-5	TGCAGCTCGGAGGGGGCGTCAGGCCACGAGACCCAGTACTTC	CSSEGASGHETQYF
TRBV10-3	few	TRBD1	TRBJ1-5	TGTGCCATCAGTGAGACGGCAGGGGGAAATAGTCCCCAGCATTTT	CAISETAGGNSPQHF
TRBV28	once	NA	TRBJ2-7	TGTGCCAGCAGTTTTTATCATGACAGGTTTCGGGAGCAGTACTTC	CASSFYHDRFREQYF
TRBV7-9	NA	NA	TRBJ1-5	TGTGCCAGCAGCGGCGACAGGTTAGAAGATCAGCCCCAGCATTTT	CASSGDRLEDQPQHF
TRBV7-9	few	NA	TRBJ1-5	TGTGCCAGCAGCTTAGCTGTGACAGCTGCTAGCAATCAGCCCCAGCATTTT	CASSLAVTAASNQPQHF
TRBV30	NA	TRBD2	TRBJ2-1	TGTGCCTGGACGACTAGCGGGAGTAACGTTTACAATGAGCAGTTCTTC	CAWTTSGSNVYNEQFF
TRBV15	NA	NA	TRBJ1-3	TGTGCCACCAGCAGAGATCATGGACAGACTGGAAACACCATATATTTT	CATSRDHGQTGNTIYF
TRBV4-3	few	TRBD2	TRBJ2-1	TGCGCCAGCAGCCAAGGGGTAGCGGGCTCATCCTACAATGAGCAGTTCTTC	CASSQGVAGSSYNEQFF
TRBV18	NA	NA	TRBJ2-7	TGTGCCAGCTCACCCATCGCAGGGGCTAGCTCCTACGAGCAGTACTTC	CASSPIAGASSYEQYF
TRBV19	few	NA	TRBJ1-2	TGTGCCAGTAGTATAGCGAACAGCAACTATGGCTACACCTTC	CASSIANSNYGYTF
TRBV29-1	NA	NA	TRBJ2-5	TGCAGCGTTGAAACTGAGGTAGAGACCCAGTACTTC	CSVETEVETQYF
TRBV30	few	TRBD1	TRBJ2-5	TGTGCCTGGAATCAAGTGGGACAGGGGACCCAGTACTTC	CAWNQVGQGTQYF
TRBV28	NA	TRBD2	TRBJ2-1	TGTGCCAGCAGGAGTAGCGGGAGTGGCTCCTACAATGAGCAGTTCTTC	CASRSSGSGSYNEQFF
TRBV7-2	few	NA	TRBJ2-7	TGTGCCAGCAGCTTAGTCGGGAAATCGAGTGAGCAGTACTTC	CASSLVGKSSEQYF
TRBV11-2	NA	NA	TRBJ1-1	TGTGCCAGCAGCTTAGTGCTTGGGCACAGTAACACTGAAGCTTTCTTT	CASSLVLGHSNTEAFF
TRBV29-1	few	NA	TRBJ1-2	TGCAGCGTTTTAGGGAGGGAACATGGCTACACCTTC	CSVLGREHGYTF
TRBV7-8	NA	NA	TRBJ2-2	TGTGCCAGCAGCCCAGGGGGGACCGGGGAGCTGTTTTTT	CASSPGGTGELFF
TRBV18	NA	TRBD1	TRBJ2-2	TGTGCCAGCTCACCTGCGACAGGGAATTCCGGGGAGCTGTTTTTT	CASSPATGNSGELFF
TRBV28	NA	TRBD1	TRBJ2-1	TGTGCCAGCAGTTTAAGGGTCGGGACAGGGAGCAATGAGCAGTTCTTC	CASSLRVGTGSNEQFF
TRBV7-2	NA	TRBD2	TRBJ2-1	TGTGCCAGCAGCTTAGGGACTAGCGGGTACAATGAGCAGTTCTTC	CASSLGTSGYNEQFF
TRBV7-9	NA	TRBD1	TRBJ1-4	TGTGCCAGCAGCACACGACAGGGGGAGGCTGAAAAACTGTTTTTT	CASSTRQGEAEKLFF
TRBV2	NA	TRBD1	TRBJ2-7	TGTGCCAGCAGGGGACCAGGGGGATTGTACGAGCAGTACTTC	CASRGPGGLYEQYF
TRBV9	few	TRBD2	TRBJ2-7	TGTGCCAGCAGCGGAGCGGGAGGTTCCTACGAGCAGTACTTC	CASSGAGGSYEQYF
TRBV6-6	NA	TRBD1	TRBJ1-2	TGTGCCAGCGGACAGGGACGCAATGGCTACACCTTC	CASGQGRNGYTF
TRBV9	NA	NA	TRBJ1-5	TGTGCCAGCAGCGTAGGCGCAGAGGGTTTGCCCCAGCATTTT	CASSVGAEGLPQHF
TRBV19	NA	NA	TRBJ2-7	TGTGCCACCAGGGGAGGGCCCGACGAGCAGTACTTC	CATRGGPDEQYF
TRBV28	NA	NA	TRBJ2-6	TGTGCCAGCAGTCCTAAGACACTCAGAACCTCTGGGGCCAACGTCCTGACTTTC	CASSPKTLRTSGANVLTF
TRBV4-1	few	TRBD2	TRBJ2-3	TGCGCCAGCAGCCAAGAGGCTAGCGGGGGAACAGATACGCAGTATTTT	CASSQEASGGTDTQYF
TRBV18	few	NA	TRBJ1-4	TGTGCCAGCTCACGAGATGGACAGCCAATTCAGGAAAAACTGTTTTTT	CASSRDGQPIQEKLFF
TRBV2	NA	TRBD1	TRBJ2-2	TGTGCCAGCATTCGGACAGGGGCCACCGGGGAGCTGTTTTTT	CASIRTGATGELFF
TRBV28	NA	TRBD1	TRBJ2-5	TGTGCCAGCAGCAACAGGGGTTCCCAAGAGACCCAGTACTTC	CASSNRGSQETQYF
TRBV5-6	few	TRBD2	TRBJ2-7	TGTGCCAGCAGCGCGAAACTAGCGGGGAAGACCTACGAGCAGTACTTC	CASSAKLAGKTYEQYF
TRBV29-1	few	TRBD1	TRBJ2-1	TGCAGCTTGACGAGACAGGGGGTAACGAATGAGCAGTTCTTC	CSLTRQGVTNEQFF